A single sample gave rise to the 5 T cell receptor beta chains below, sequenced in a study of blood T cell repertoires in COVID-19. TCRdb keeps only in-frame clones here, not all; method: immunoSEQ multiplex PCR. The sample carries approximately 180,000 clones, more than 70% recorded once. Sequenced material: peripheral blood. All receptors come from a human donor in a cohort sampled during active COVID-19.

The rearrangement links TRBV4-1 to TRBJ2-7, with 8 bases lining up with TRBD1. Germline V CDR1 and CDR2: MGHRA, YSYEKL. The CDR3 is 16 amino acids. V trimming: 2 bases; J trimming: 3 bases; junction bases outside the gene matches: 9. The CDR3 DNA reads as TGCGCCAGCAGCCAACTGGACAGGGCGCCGATCTACGAGCAGTACTTC. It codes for CASSQLDRAPIYEQYF.

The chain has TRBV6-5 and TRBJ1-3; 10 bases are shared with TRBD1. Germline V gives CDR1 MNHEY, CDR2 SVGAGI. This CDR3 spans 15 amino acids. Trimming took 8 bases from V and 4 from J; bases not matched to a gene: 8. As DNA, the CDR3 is TGTGCCAGCGGGACCGGGACAGGGGTAGGAAACACCATATATTTT. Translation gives CASGTGTGVGNTIYF.

CDR3 protein: CASSLEGFGNTEAFF. CDR3 DNA sequence: TGTGCCAGCAGCTTAGAGGGGTTTGGGAACACTGAAGCTTTCTTT. The chain joins TRBV7-2 to TRBJ1-1, with a weak D call TRBD1 (5 bases). The CDR3 has 15 amino acids. Looked up from germline, CDR1 is SGHTA and CDR2 is FQGNSA. V was cut by 1 base and J by 1 base, with 10 bases left in between.

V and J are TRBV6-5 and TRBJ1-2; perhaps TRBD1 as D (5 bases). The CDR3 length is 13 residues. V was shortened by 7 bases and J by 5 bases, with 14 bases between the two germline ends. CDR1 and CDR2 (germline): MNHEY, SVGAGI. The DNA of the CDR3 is TGTGCCAGCACCTACGGGACTTTATATGGCTACACCTTC. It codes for CASTYGTLYGYTF.

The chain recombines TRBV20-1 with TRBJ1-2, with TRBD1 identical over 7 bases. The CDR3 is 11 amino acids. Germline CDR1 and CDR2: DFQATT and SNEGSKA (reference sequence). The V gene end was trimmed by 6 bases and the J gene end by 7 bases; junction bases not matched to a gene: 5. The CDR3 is CSAGTEGGYTF. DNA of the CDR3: TGCAGTGCAGGGACAGAGGGTGGCTACACCTTC.